This TCR beta chain was captured in a study of blood T cells in healthy people across ages. The germline V gene encodes CDR1 SGHTA and CDR2 FQGNSA. Losses at the gene ends were 5 bases for V and 4 bases for J; bases not matched to a gene: 7. The CDR3 has 14 residues. For the second PCR, which ran for about 7 to 11 cycles, a sample-barcoded 5' primer and a J-beta primer mix were used. TCRdb re-derived calls from the 5' RACE reads in MiXCR, one entry per CDR3 protein. The profile shows hundreds of thousands of distinct CDR3 sequences, just over 55% of them singletons. Many counts were recorded for this clonotype.

Input material: blood. The genes are TRBV7-2 and TRBJ1-2; 7 positions agree with TRBD1. This sequence originates from a middle-aged man in good health. For the CDR3, the DNA is TGTGCCAGCAGCGCCAGCCGGGACAGCTATGGCTACACCTTC. It encodes CASSASRDSYGYTF.